Below are 32 T cell receptor beta chains sequenced from a single sample in a study of early T cells in non-severe SARS-CoV-2 infection. MiXCR, run by TCRdb on the 5' RACE reads, gives a single entry per CDR3 protein. Of tens of thousands of distinct CDR3 sequences in the sample, about 12% were seen once. The sample in question was whole blood, obtained at baseline. The receptors derive from an adult who was a healthcare worker with PCR-confirmed SARS-CoV-2 infection or an uninfected control (not recorded which). The donor label of this sample is uncertain.

This clonotype was recorded many times. This chain joins TRBV10-2 and TRBJ2-1, with D possibly called TRBD1 or TRBD2 (6 bases each). This CDR3 contains 16 residues. Looked up from germline, CDR1 is WSHSY and CDR2 is SAAADI. With 6 bases removed from V and 3 bases from J, the gap between germline ends came to 18 bases. DNA of the CDR3: TGCGCCAGCAGGGAGGGATGGGGGCAGCACTACAATGAGCAGTTCTTC. Translating gives CASREGWGQHYNEQFF.

The chain couples TRBV18 to TRBJ1-3; D is uncertain. The V gene lost 1 base and the J gene lost 0 bases, with 16 bases spanning the gap. CDR1 is KGHSH, CDR2 LQKENI, per germline. The CDR3 is 18 residues long. CDR3 sequence reads: CASSPRKGLSHSGNTIYF. The CDR3 DNA follows: TGTGCCAGCTCACCACGAAAAGGCCTTTCCCACTCTGGAAACACCATATATTTT.

Many counts were recorded for this clonotype. This chain links TRBV4-2 with TRBJ2-7, with 10 bases matching TRBD1. Germline CDR1 reads LGHNA; CDR2 reads YNFKEQ. CDR3 length equals 17 residues. The trim removed 7 bases at V and 1 base at J, leaving 13 bases unmatched. The chain's CDR3 is CASNYDAGTGDSYEQYV. The CDR3 nucleotides read TGTGCCAGCAATTACGATGCCGGGACAGGGGATTCCTACGAGCAGTACGTC.

This clonotype was seen a handful of times. The chain combines TRBV29-1 with TRBJ2-1, with 8 bases aligning to TRBD1. The V segment lost 6 bases and the J segment 0 bases; nucleotides outside the gene matches: 4. This CDR3 has 14 residues. Germline V gene data show CDR1 as SQVTM and CDR2 as ANQGSEA. This CDR3 is CSVAGQVSYNEQFF. The CDR3 region has the DNA TGCAGCGTGGCGGGACAGGTCTCCTACAATGAGCAGTTCTTC.

This clonotype has more than one count but fewer than ten. This sequence joins TRBV25-1 and TRBJ2-3; D might be TRBD1 (6 bases). Germline V CDR1 and CDR2: MGHDK, SYGVNS. Trimming stripped 2 bases from V and 5 bases from J, with 14 bases between. The CDR3 covers 15 residues. This CDR3 is CASSEGGRVKDTQYF. Written as DNA, the CDR3 is TGTGCCAGCAGTGAAGGGGGCAGGGTAAAAGATACGCAGTATTTT.

This chain uses TRBV6-1 with TRBJ1-1, with D unresolved. CDR3 size: 14 residues. Germline V lookup: CDR1 MNHNS, CDR2 SASEGT. With 2 bases removed from V and 9 bases from J, the gap between germline ends came to 16 bases. In DNA form, the CDR3 reads TGTGCCAGCAGTGAACGGGTCTATCACAGTCAAGCTTTCTTT. Amino acids: CASSERVYHSQAFF.

This clonotype was picked up a small number of times. This chain links TRBV4-2 with TRBJ2-3, with TRBD1 as a possible D gene (6 bases). This CDR3 is 16 amino acids long. Trimming shortened V by 4 bases and J by 2 bases, and 16 bases separated the two germline ends. Per germline, CDR1 LGHNA and CDR2 YNFKEQ. The CDR3, as DNA: TGTGCCAGCAGCCGAACCACAGGGCAGGTCACAGATACGCAGTATTTT. Translating it yields CASSRTTGQVTDTQYF.

This clonotype turned up a few times. The rearrangement uses TRBV6-2 or TRBV6-3 and TRBJ1-1; possibly TRBD1 for D (6 bases). The CDR3 is 17 amino acids. In germline, CDR1 is MNHEY, CDR2 SVGEGT. The V and J ends lost 4 bases and 4 bases respectively, with 22 bases between them. In nucleotides, the CDR3 is TGTGCCAGCAGTTCAAACACTAACAGGGCATCGGGCACTGAAGCTTTCTTT. It translates to CASSSNTNRASGTEAFF.

The table lists this clonotype with a few counts. This sequence joins TRBV24-1 and TRBJ2-2, with D perhaps TRBD2 (5 bases). The length of the CDR3 is 13 residues. Looked up from germline, CDR1 is KGHDR and CDR2 is SFDVKD. Trimming stripped 9 bases from V and 5 bases from J, with 12 bases between. The CDR3 spells CATRNPGTGELFF. CDR3 bases: TGTGCCACCCGTAACCCGGGGACCGGGGAGCTGTTTTTT.

This clonotype was detected many times. V and J are TRBV5-1 and TRBJ2-5, with D tentatively TRBD2 (7 bases). This CDR3 has 15 residues. Germline CDR1 and CDR2: SGHRS and YFSETQ. V was pared by 0 bases and J by 6 bases, with 15 bases between. Here the CDR3 reads CASSLGAGGRQTQYF. CDR3 in DNA: TGCGCCAGCAGCTTGGGGGCCGGGGGGCGGCAGACCCAGTACTTC.

This clonotype was recorded a few times. The chain has TRBV11-2 and TRBJ2-5; D remains unclear. Germline CDR1 SGHAT, CDR2 FQNNGV. This CDR3 contains 16 residues. The V end was cut by 1 base, the J end by 0 bases, with 12 bases between. The CDR3 DNA reads TGTGCCAGCAGCTTAGTACGCAGTTCGTACCAAGAGACCCAGTACTTC. Translation: CASSLVRSSYQETQYF.

This clonotype was picked up a small number of times. This rearrangement joins TRBV12-3 or TRBV12-4 to TRBJ2-1; the match to TRBD1 covers 7 bases. The CDR3 is 15 amino acids. V lost 5 bases to trimming and J lost 8 bases; unmatched junction nucleotides: 12. The CDR3 region is CASSDPATGRYEQFF. CDR3 coding DNA: TGTGCCAGCAGTGACCCTGCGACAGGGAGATATGAGCAGTTCTTC.

In this sample, this clonotype turned up many times. The chain recombines TRBV7-3 with TRBJ2-1, with 8 bases matching TRBD2. This CDR3 comprises 15 residues. J gave up 4 bases and V 2 bases, and 4 bases lay outside the gene matches. Germline CDR1 reads SGHTA; CDR2 reads FQGTGA. For the CDR3, the DNA is TGTGCCAGCAGCTTATTGCGGGGGGATTACAATGAGCAGTTCTTC. Encoded protein: CASSLLRGDYNEQFF. Looking up the rest from reference TRBV7-3 and TRBJ2-1 gives the full variable domain: GAGVSQTPSNKVTEKGKYVELRCDPISGHTALYWYRQSLGQGPEFLIYFQGTGAADDSGLPNDRFFAVRPEGSVSTLKIQRTERGDSAVYLCASSLLRGDYNEQFFGPGTRLTVL.

This clonotype has just a few counts. V and J are TRBV6-5 and TRBJ2-5; D perhaps matches TRBD2 (6 bases). The CDR3 spans 13 residues. V was pared by 8 bases and J by 4 bases, with 14 bases between. In germline, CDR1 is MNHEY, CDR2 SVGAGI. In DNA form, the CDR3 reads TGTGCCAGCTCTTTTGCGGGGAGAGAGACCCAGTACTTC. It codes for CASSFAGRETQYF.

The chain is built from TRBV24-1 and TRBJ1-1; TRBD1 aligns across 7 bases. Germline V gives CDR1 KGHDR, CDR2 SFDVKD. With 8 bases clipped from V and 3 bases from J, the junction kept 8 bases outside the gene matches. The CDR3 loop spans 14 amino acids. CDR3 nucleotides: TGTGCCACCAAAGCAGGGGGAAGAGACACTGAAGCTTTCTTT. The encoded protein is CATKAGGRDTEAFF.

This clonotype was seen only once. This chain links TRBV3-1 with TRBJ2-3, with D perhaps assigned TRBD1 or TRBD2 (6 bases each). The germline gives CDR1 LGHDT, CDR2 YNNKEL (reference sequence). This CDR3 has 14 residues. Trimming took 2 bases from V and 6 from J, leaving 12 bases between them. The CDR3 here is CASSQTGGGDTQYF. CDR3 nucleotide sequence: TGTGCCAGCAGCCAAACCGGAGGGGGGGATACGCAGTATTTT.

This clonotype was observed a few times. V usage is TRBV7-9 and J usage is TRBJ2-7; possible D gene TRBD1, 5 bases. In germline, CDR1 is SEHNR, CDR2 FQNEAQ (reference sequence). The CDR3 contains 14 residues. Trimming cost V 5 bases and J 4 bases, with 15 bases left between them. The CDR3 DNA reads TGTGCCAGCAGCGCCCGACAGAGCCAGTACGAGCAGTACGTC. Its protein is CASSARQSQYEQYV.

This clonotype was found many times. V usage is TRBV6-5 and J usage is TRBJ2-5; possible D gene TRBD2, 6 bases. This CDR3 region has 14 residues. V gave up 4 bases and J gave up 4 bases, with 13 bases separating them. Per the germline V gene, CDR1 is MNHEY and CDR2 is SVGAGI. The CDR3 here is CASSLGGRVETQYF. DNA of the CDR3: TGTGCCAGCAGTTTAGGAGGGAGAGTAGAGACCCAGTACTTC.

The chain is built from TRBV7-9 and TRBJ1-4; D not resolved. V shed 5 bases and J shed 3 bases, with 10 bases lying between them. The CDR3 runs 14 residues. Germline V gene data show CDR1 as SEHNR and CDR2 as FQNEAQ (reference sequence). The CDR3 sequence: CASSHNGANEKLFF. The DNA for the CDR3 is TGTGCCAGCAGCCACAATGGGGCTAATGAAAAACTGTTTTTT.

The chain joins TRBV6-6 to TRBJ2-7, with D hard to call. The CDR3 contains 13 residues. Germline V gene data show CDR1 as MNHNY and CDR2 as SVGAGI (reference sequence). Trimming took 6 bases from V and 7 from J, leaving 16 bases between them. The CDR3 sequence is CASRPDLGYEQYV. The CDR3 region has the DNA TGTGCCAGCAGGCCCGACCTTGGGTATGAGCAGTACGTC.

This chain joins TRBV6-6 and TRBJ2-7, with D possibly being TRBD1 (6 bases). CDR1 is MNHNY and CDR2 is SVGAGI in the germline V gene (reference sequence). The germline V and J ends were trimmed by 10 bases and 2 bases, with 15 bases remaining between them. The CDR3 is 13 amino acids. The CDR3 spells CATNPGQTYEQYV. The CDR3 bases are TGTGCCACCAATCCGGGACAAACCTACGAGCAGTACGTC.

This clonotype has at least ten counts. V is TRBV24-1 and J is TRBJ1-1, with D perhaps matching TRBD1 (6 bases). Trimming removed 2 bases from V and 1 base from J, with 13 bases in between. The germline gives CDR1 KGHDR, CDR2 SFDVKD. CDR3 size: 16 residues. For the CDR3, the DNA is TGTGCCACCAGTGATTCCAGGGGCCCACCGAACACTGAAGCTTTCTTT. Protein sequence: CATSDSRGPPNTEAFF.

Ten or more counts support this clonotype. The genes are TRBV4-2 and TRBJ2-3; the D gene is possibly TRBD1 (6 bases). The CDR3 is made up of 15 amino acids. V lost 0 bases to trimming and J lost 6 bases, with 13 bases between them. Germline lookup yields CDR1 LGHNA and CDR2 YNFKEQ. DNA for the CDR3: TGTGCCAGCAGCCAAGAACTTCTGGGGGCGGATACGCAGTATTTT. It encodes CASSQELLGADTQYF.

This clonotype was picked up many times. The chain employs TRBV4-2 and TRBJ2-6; no firm D call. This CDR3 is built from 15 residues. Trimming pared 1 base from V and 2 bases from J, leaving 6 bases between. The V gene's germline CDR1 is LGHNA and CDR2 YNFKEQ. The CDR3 sequence: CASSQGSTGANVLTF. For the CDR3, the DNA is TGTGCCAGCAGCCAAGGGAGTACTGGGGCCAACGTCCTGACTTTC.

The chain employs TRBV10-2 and TRBJ2-1; TRBD1 aligns across 9 bases. The CDR3 has 17 residues. Per the germline V gene, CDR1 is WSHSY and CDR2 is SAAADI. V dropped 5 bases and J dropped 8; count of bases not matched to a gene: 16. This CDR3 is CASSPHFRDRVGHEQFF. The CDR3 DNA sequence: TGCGCCAGCAGTCCTCATTTCCGGGACAGGGTGGGCCATGAGCAGTTCTTC.

This clonotype was counted a few times. The gene calls are TRBV7-2 and TRBJ2-1; D remains ambiguous. Germline V lookup: CDR1 SGHTA, CDR2 FQGNSA. Trimming pared 3 bases from V and 6 bases from J, leaving 6 bases between. This CDR3 comprises 12 residues. DNA for the CDR3: TGTGCCAGCAGCTTTTATCTCAATGAGCAGTTCTTC. It translates to CASSFYLNEQFF.

This chain links TRBV18 with TRBJ1-1; D uncertain. This CDR3 spans 16 amino acids. Germline CDR1 is KGHSH and CDR2 is LQKENI. V was pared by 3 bases and J by 0 bases, with 14 bases between. CDR3 sequence: CASSPDSGRVNTEAFF. CDR3 coding DNA: TGTGCCAGCTCACCCGATAGTGGCAGAGTGAACACTGAAGCTTTCTTT.

The chain uses TRBV4-1 and TRBJ1-2; D gene unclear. Trimming cost V 1 base and J 8 bases, with 8 bases left between them. CDR1 and CDR2 from the germline V gene are MGHRA and YSYEKL. The CDR3 sequence is 12 residues long. The CDR3 bases are TGCGCCAGCAGCCAAGTGACTGGAGGCTACACCTTC. As protein: CASSQVTGGYTF.

This clonotype came up many times. The genes are TRBV7-3 and TRBJ2-5; TRBD2 matches at 8 bases. The CDR3 contains 14 residues. Germline-derived CDR1 and CDR2 are SGHTA and FQGTGA. Trimming cost V 8 bases and J 4 bases; bases outside gene matches: 9. The CDR3 DNA sequence: TGTGCCAGCCGGCGCGGGGGGAGTTCAGAGACCCAGTACTTC. Translation gives CASRRGGSSETQYF.

The rearrangement uses TRBV11-2 and TRBJ2-5; weak D call: TRBD2 (6 bases). Between the trimmed V and J ends, which lost 5 bases and 1 base, there was a span of 14 bases. The CDR3 length is 15 residues. The V gene's germline CDR1 is SGHAT and CDR2 FQNNGV. The CDR3 is CASSPEGRTQETQYF. The CDR3 DNA sequence: TGTGCCAGCAGCCCGGAGGGACGGACCCAAGAGACCCAGTACTTC. Variable domain in full (rest from reference TRBV11-2 and TRBJ2-5): EAGVAQSPRYKIIEKRQSVAFWCNPISGHATLYWYQQILGQGPKLLIQFQNNGVVDDSQLPKDRFSAERLKGVDSTLKIQPAKLEDSAVYLCASSPEGRTQETQYFGPGTRLLVL.

This clonotype was counted ten times or more. The chain uses TRBV5-8 and TRBJ2-3, with D unclear. Trimming shortened V by 3 bases and J by 1 base, and 27 bases separated the two germline ends. The germline gives CDR1 SGHTS, CDR2 YDEGEE. This CDR3 region has 20 residues. The CDR3 coding sequence is TGTGCCAGCAGCTGGAAGCCCCTCGCCTTATTAGACCCACGCACAGATACGCAGTATTTT. It specifies CASSWKPLALLDPRTDTQYF. Filled out from reference TRBV5-8 and TRBJ2-3, the complete variable domain reads EAGVTQSPTHLIKTRGQQATLRCSPISGHTSVYWYQQALGLGLQFLLWYDEGEERNRGNFPPRFSGRQFPNYSSELNVNALELEDSALYLCASSWKPLALLDPRTDTQYFGPGTRLTVL.

Ten or more counts support this clonotype. The rearrangement links TRBV6-2 or TRBV6-3 to TRBJ1-1; no clear D. The CDR3 runs to 13 residues. Looked up from germline, CDR1 is MNHEY and CDR2 is SVGEGT. Trimming stripped 4 bases from V and 1 base from J, with 7 bases between. The CDR3 coding sequence is TGTGCCAGCAGTTTTGCGACGAACACTGAAGCTTTCTTT. This sequence encodes CASSFATNTEAFF.